The 11 T cell receptor beta chains in this list originate from one sample, sequenced in a study of technical replicates of blood from four donors. Generated by immunoSEQ multiplex PCR, the TCRdb table keeps only in-frame clones and is missing some. The repertoire has 65,000 to 95,000 clones, 97% of them found once; the top ten carry roughly 0.2%. Sequencing input: T cells isolated from PBMCs. These receptors came from a human donor in good health.

The rearrangement uses TRBV19 and TRBJ2-7; maybe TRBD1 (7 bases). Deletions cut 6 bases from V and 3 bases from J, with 15 bases between. There are 14 residues in the CDR3. The germline CDR1 and CDR2 sequences are LNHDA and SQIVND (reference sequence). The CDR3 nucleotides are TGTGCCAGTAGAATGCGGGACAGAGGCTACGAGCAGTACTTC. Protein sequence: CASRMRDRGYEQYF.

This chain's CDR3 is CASSQDQVGRNYEQYF. CDR3 bases: TGTGCCAGCAGCCAAGATCAGGTCGGGAGGAACTACGAGCAGTACTTC. The V and J genes are TRBV4-2 and TRBJ2-7; 7 bases map to TRBD2. The CDR3 totals 16 residues. Germline V CDR1 and CDR2: LGHNA, YNFKEQ. V dropped 0 bases and J dropped 3; count of bases not matched to a gene: 8.

The CDR3, as DNA: TGTGCCAGCAGCTTAGATGGCAGGGCCACTGAAGCTTTCTTT. This codes for CASSLDGRATEAFF. J is TRBJ1-1 and V is TRBV7-6, with a weak D call TRBD1 (5 bases). CDR3 length: 14 amino acids. Trimming took off 1 base at V and 4 bases at J, with 10 bases between the two ends. Germline V gene data show CDR1 as SGHVS and CDR2 as FNYEAQ.

This clone has just one count. The chain combines TRBV9 with TRBJ2-2; unclear D gene. The length of the CDR3 is 14 residues. The germline V and J ends were trimmed by 0 bases and 7 bases, with 10 bases remaining between them. From germline, CDR1 is SGDLS and CDR2 YYNGEE. The CDR3 region is CASSVVETGGELFF. In DNA, the CDR3 is TGTGCCAGCAGCGTAGTGGAGACGGGCGGGGAGCTGTTTTTT. Full variable domain (rest looked up from reference TRBV9 and TRBJ2-2): DSGVTQTPKHLITATGQRVTLRCSPRSGDLSVYWYQQSLDQGLQFLIQYYNGEERAKGNILERFSAQQFPDLHSELNLSSLELGDSALYFCASSVVETGGELFFGEGSRLTVL.

This chain joins TRBV7-2 and TRBJ1-4; D possibly corresponds to TRBD1 (6 bases). The CDR3 consists of 14 residues. V was trimmed by 2 bases and J by 2 bases, leaving 6 bases between them. Germline values: CDR1 SGHTA, CDR2 FQGNSA. In nucleotides, the CDR3 is TGTGCCAGCAGCTTACAGGGGACTAATGAAAAACTGTTTTTT. Its protein product is CASSLQGTNEKLFF. Full variable domain (rest looked up from reference TRBV7-2 and TRBJ1-4): GAGVSQSPSNKVTEKGKDVELRCDPISGHTALYWYRQSLGQGLEFLIYFQGNSAPDKSGLPSDRFSAERTGGSVSTLTIQRTQQEDSAVYLCASSLQGTNEKLFFGSGTQLSVL.

The rearrangement joins TRBV2 to TRBJ1-2; D is unresolved. Germline CDR1 SNHLY, CDR2 FYNNEI. CDR3 length: 14 residues. Trimming cost V 3 bases and J 4 bases, with 12 bases left between them. The CDR3 nucleotides are TGTGCCAGCAGTGATGAGGTTGTTAGCTATGGCTACACCTTC. It specifies CASSDEVVSYGYTF.

V and J are TRBV7-9 and TRBJ2-3, with D possibly TRBD2 on 5 matching bases. Germline V gene lookup returns CDR1 SEHNR and CDR2 FQNEAQ (reference sequence). V was trimmed by 3 bases and J by 1 base, leaving 14 bases between them. The CDR3 is 16 amino acids. CDR3: CASSLATRARTDTQYF. CDR3 in DNA: TGTGCCAGCAGCTTGGCCACGAGGGCACGCACAGATACGCAGTATTTT.

The chain couples TRBV5-1 to TRBJ1-5; D is perhaps TRBD1 (5 bases). Germline V lookup: CDR1 SGHRS, CDR2 YFSETQ. V shed 0 bases and J shed 0 bases, with 10 bases lying between them. The CDR3 consists of 16 residues. CDR3 protein: CASSLAGGSSNQPQHF. DNA of the CDR3: TGCGCCAGCAGCTTGGCCGGGGGATCTAGCAATCAGCCCCAGCATTTT.

V is TRBV28 and J is TRBJ1-4, with D unresolved. From germline, CDR1 is MDHEN and CDR2 SYDVKM. CDR3 size: 16 residues. V was trimmed by 3 bases and J by 4 bases, leaving 15 bases between them. CDR3 nucleotide sequence: TGTGCCAGCAGTTTTTCGGCCGGGTGGCATAATGAAAAACTGTTTTTT. Encoded protein: CASSFSAGWHNEKLFF. Complete variable domain (other parts from reference TRBV28 and TRBJ1-4): DVKVTQSSRYLVKRTGEKVFLECVQDMDHENMFWYRQDPGLGLRLIYFSYDVKMKEKGDIPEGYSVSREKKERFSLILESASTNQTSMYLCASSFSAGWHNEKLFFGSGTQLSVL.

The gene calls are TRBV9 and TRBJ2-2; TRBD1 matches at 9 bases. This CDR3 contains 14 residues. Germline CDR1 SGDLS, CDR2 YYNGEE. The ends lost 8 bases at V and 5 bases at J; junction bases unmatched: 7. CDR3 sequence reads: CASRQGVGTGELFF. For the CDR3, the DNA is TGTGCCAGTAGACAGGGGGTAGGGACCGGGGAGCTGTTTTTT.

The chain employs TRBV9 and TRBJ1-4; D gene unclear. V shed 3 bases and J shed 0 bases, with 6 bases lying between them. CDR1 SGDLS and CDR2 YYNGEE come from the germline V gene. This CDR3 has 14 amino acids. CDR3 protein: CASSATATNEKLFF. CDR3 coding DNA: TGTGCCAGCAGCGCTACAGCAACTAATGAAAAACTGTTTTTT.